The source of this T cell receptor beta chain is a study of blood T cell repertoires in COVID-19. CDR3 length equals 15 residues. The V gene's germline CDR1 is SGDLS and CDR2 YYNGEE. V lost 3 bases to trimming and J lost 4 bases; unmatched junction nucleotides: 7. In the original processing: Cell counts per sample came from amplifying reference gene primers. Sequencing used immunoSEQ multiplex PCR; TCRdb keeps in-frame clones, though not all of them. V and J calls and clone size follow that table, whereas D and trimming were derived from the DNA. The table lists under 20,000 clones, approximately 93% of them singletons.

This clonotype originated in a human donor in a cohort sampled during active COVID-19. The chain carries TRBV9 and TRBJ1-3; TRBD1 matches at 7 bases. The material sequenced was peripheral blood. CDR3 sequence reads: CASSEQGSSGNTIYF. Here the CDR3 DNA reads TGTGCCAGCAGCGAACAGGGGTCCTCCGGAAACACCATATATTTT.